This section outlines one TCR beta chain sequence together with its context. A few counts support this clonotype. Its specific antigen is unknown. No base-level quality is on record; no much larger clone is a single base apart. This specimen's treatment or condition label, per the study, means: live attenuated yellow fever vaccine strain. At every blood-draw timepoint, two biological replicates of bulk PBMCs were collected. A standard Ficoll-Paque protocol was used to isolate PBMCs from peripheral blood. RNA was extracted with TriZol from bulk PBMCs, CD4 and CD8 fractions, and dextramer-positive and dextramer-negative fractions. These data belong to a study of T cells after yellow fever vaccination (dated by TCRdb to about 2019). Looking at the study overall: The SMART-Seq v4 Ultra Low Input RNA kit was used to prepare libraries from fractions with low cell numbers. Two healthy male donors made up the cohort, one aged 18 to 29 years and the other aged 30 to 40 years. Blood samples were taken at several timepoints before and after primary and secondary immunization, and bulk PBMC replicates and cell subsets were isolated. Bulk TCR alpha and beta repertoires were sequenced longitudinally to track T-cell clones before and after primary and booster YFV17D yellow fever vaccination.

Inclusive of the bounding cysteine and phenylalanine, the CDR3 is 15 residues long. Just CDR3 DNA is preserved here, 45 bases in frame from base 1. Sequences MGHRA (CDR1) and YSYEKL (CDR2) are obtained from the germline V gene. V was cut back by 0 bases and J by 7 bases, leaving a gap of 10 bases between them. TCR cDNA was synthesized by 5'RACE template switching, which introduced a universal primer site and unique molecular identifiers. Priming for cDNA synthesis came from both the TCR alpha and TCR beta constant segments. Library amplification used two PCR steps, and the second PCR step added sample barcodes and sequencing adapters. Sequencing of libraries was done on Illumina HiSeq 2500 (2x100 bp) or NovaSeq (2x150 bp). As for how the authors treated the data: Reads were demultiplexed and collapsed into UMI consensus sequences with MIGEC, and V(D)J alignment was performed with MiXCR. Vaccine-responding clonotypes were identified with edgeR using replicate PBMC samples, with FDR below 0.01 and a log2 fold change above 5 up to day 15 being required. CD4 or CD8 identity was assigned to each bulk clonotype according to whether the clonotype was present at higher abundance in the sequenced CD4 repertoire or the sequenced CD8 repertoire. TCRdb reprocessed the public reads (quality trimming at Q25 with fastp, clone calling with MiXCR) and kept in-frame beta chains. Each entry is one CDR3 protein sequence, shown with its most common DNA and genes. The V and J calls and clone size come from TCRdb's table, not from the authors' own analysis. This sample gives some 350,000 distinct CDR3 sequences in total; 11% of them show up just once. Of the sample, roughly 18% falls within the top ten clones.

Overall results and qualifications from the work: The secondary T-cell response was found to be weaker but faster than the primary response, with a peak reached on day 5 rather than on day 15. The study included only two donors, which limits how far the findings can be generalized. FACS-sorted repertoires could contain abundant contaminating clonotypes from the bulk population, so computational filtering was required. A small share of clonotypes was detected in both CD4 and CD8 compartments, with the overlap likely arising from convergent recombination. After the booster, most of the clones that had expanded following primary vaccination were detected again (around 97% of CD4 and more than 85% of CD8), which suggests that memory was broadly maintained.

The chain uses TRBV4-1 and TRBJ1-6, and perhaps TRBD1 as D gene, on 6 matching bases. The TCR originated in a young man who received the YFV17D yellow fever vaccine. The sequencing here drew on PBMCs, taken on the day of the first yellow fever vaccination. In nucleotides, the sequence is TGCGCCAGCAGCCAAGATCAGGGGTGGAATTCACCCCTCCACTTT. The encoded protein is CASSQDQGWNSPLHF.